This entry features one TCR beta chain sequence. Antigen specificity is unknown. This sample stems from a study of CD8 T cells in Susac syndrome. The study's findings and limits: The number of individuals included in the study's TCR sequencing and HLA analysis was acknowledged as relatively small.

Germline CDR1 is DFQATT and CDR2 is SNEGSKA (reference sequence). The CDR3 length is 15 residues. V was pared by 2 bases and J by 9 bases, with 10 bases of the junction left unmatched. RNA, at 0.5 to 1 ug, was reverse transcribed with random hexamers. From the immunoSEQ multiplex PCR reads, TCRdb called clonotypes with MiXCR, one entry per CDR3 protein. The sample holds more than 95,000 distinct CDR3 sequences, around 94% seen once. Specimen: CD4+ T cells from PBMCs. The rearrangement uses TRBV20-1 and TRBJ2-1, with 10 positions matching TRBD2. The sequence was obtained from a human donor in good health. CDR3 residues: CSARSGRAPIGEQFF. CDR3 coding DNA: TGCAGTGCTAGAAGCGGGAGGGCCCCTATCGGTGAGCAGTTCTTC.